This T cell receptor (beta chain) was observed in a study of cytomegalovirus exposure and HLA in healthy donors. General observations from the study: The study labeled roughly 160 TCR beta chains cytomegalovirus-associated. CMV antigen specificity was confirmed in vitro for a few CMV-associated chains.

Note on this clone: Its antigen remains unknown.

Clones were sequenced by immunoSEQ multiplex PCR, and TCRdb holds only the in-frame ones, with some missing. The table records hundreds of thousands of clones, about nine tenths of them present only once. V lost 5 bases to trimming and J lost 0 bases; unmatched junction nucleotides: 13. Germline V gives CDR1 SGHAT, CDR2 FQNNGV. The CDR3 runs 18 residues. The sequence came from a woman aged 18-29 years in good health and CMV-seropositive. The chain uses TRBV11-2 and TRBJ2-3, with TRBD2 matching 8 bases. Sample: PBMCs. CDR3 sequence (DNA): TGTGCCAGCAGCACCGACCCCCTTGCGGGAGGTAGCACAGATACGCAGTATTTT. Encoded protein: CASSTDPLAGGSTDTQYF.